These 15 T cell receptor beta chains came from one sample sequenced in a study of cytomegalovirus exposure and HLA in healthy donors. The PCR used 60 Vbeta and 13 Jbeta primers. This table comes from immunoSEQ multiplex PCR, and its TCRdb copy is limited to in-frame clones, with some not included. The repertoire holds over 95,000 clones, with 60% to 85% as singletons. Sequenced: PBMCs. The receptors come from a female donor in good health and CMV-seronegative.

With regard to this clone: One end of the junction varies from germline; a read error may be responsible. Distinct nucleotide sequences in the sample also encode this CDR3. The gene calls are TRBV19 and TRBJ1-2; the match to TRBD1 covers 9 bases. The germline V gene encodes CDR1 LNHDA and CDR2 SQIVND (reference sequence). The CDR3 length is 15 residues. The CDR3 loop is CASTGQGVGNYGYTF. The CDR3 nucleotides read TGTGCCAGCACGGGACAGGGAGTAGGGAACTACGGCTACACCTTC.

The V and J genes are TRBV11-2 and TRBJ1-2; no definite D call. Germline V CDR1 and CDR2: SGHAT, FQNNGV. V gave up 1 base and J gave up 6 bases, with 6 bases separating them. The CDR3 runs 12 residues. The CDR3 DNA follows: TGTGCCAGCAGCTTAGGGCAGAATGGCTACACCTTC. This codes for CASSLGQNGYTF.

CDR3 coding DNA: TGTGCCAGCAGTAGAAGACAGGGAGGAGGGACCTTC. Encoded protein: CASSRRQGGGTF. The V and J genes are TRBV6-5 and TRBJ1-2; TRBD1 agrees at 7 bases. Germline V gives CDR1 MNHEY, CDR2 SVGAGI. The junction had 11 bases not matched to a gene; V was cut back by 5 bases and J by 14 bases. The CDR3 covers 12 residues.

This chain links TRBV28 with TRBJ2-7, with 11 bases fitting TRBD1. In germline, CDR1 is MDHEN, CDR2 SYDVKM. The J segment lost 2 bases and the V segment lost 6 bases, leaving 6 bases of the junction unmatched. CDR3 length: 15 amino acids. The CDR3 region is CASSTQGQGAYEQYF. The CDR3 DNA follows: TGTGCCAGCAGCACGCAGGGACAGGGGGCCTACGAGCAGTACTTC.

This clone was seen a few times. The J gene is TRBJ2-7, the V gene TRBV14, with 8 bases fitting TRBD2. V was pared by 4 bases and J by 6 bases, with 8 bases of the junction left unmatched. Germline V gene sequence: CDR1 SGHDN, CDR2 FVKESK. The CDR3 totals 14 residues. CDR3 amino acids: CASSPPGLDLEQYF. The CDR3 region has the DNA TGTGCCAGCAGCCCACCGGGACTAGATCTCGAGCAGTACTTC.

This clone turned up a few times. Sequence at one end of the junction differs from germline and may be a read error. V is TRBV7-9 and J is TRBJ1-1; D remains unclear. The germline V gene encodes CDR1 SEHNR and CDR2 FQNEAQ (reference sequence). This CDR3 spans 12 amino acids. In DNA form, the CDR3 reads TGTGCCACCAGCGACCCCAACGGGGAAGCTTTCTTT. Amino acid sequence: CATSDPNGEAFF. Full variable domain (rest looked up from reference TRBV7-9 and TRBJ1-1): DTGVSQNPRHKITKRGQNVTFRCDPISEHNRLYWYRQTLGQGPEFLTYFQNEAQLEKSRLLSDRFSAERPKGSFSTLEIQRTEQGDSAMYLCATSDPNGEAFFGQGTRLTVV.

The chain uses TRBV7-9 and TRBJ2-3; TRBD2 matches 7 bases. The V segment lost 1 base and the J segment 6 bases; nucleotides outside the gene matches: 10. Germline V gives CDR1 SEHNR, CDR2 FQNEAQ (reference sequence). CDR3 length: 16 residues. The chain's CDR3 is CASSLGRGLTSDTQYF. Here the CDR3 DNA reads TGTGCCAGCAGCTTAGGGCGGGGACTAACAAGTGATACGCAGTATTTT.

This chain links TRBV30 with TRBJ1-2; tentative D call: TRBD1 (5 bases). In germline, CDR1 is GTSNPN, CDR2 SVGIG (reference sequence). The V gene lost 0 bases and the J gene lost 4 bases, with 27 bases spanning the gap. This CDR3 is built from 19 residues. As DNA, the CDR3 is TGTGCCTGGAGTGTATATGAATTGGGTACGGACACCGTGGGCTATGGCTACACCTTC. Translation: CAWSVYELGTDTVGYGYTF.

This clone has a single count. The chain couples TRBV5-4 to TRBJ2-3; weak D call: TRBD1 (6 bases). V shed 4 bases and J shed 4 bases, with 19 bases lying between them. The CDR3 sequence is 16 residues long. Per the germline V gene, CDR1 is SGHNT and CDR2 is YYREEE (reference sequence). The CDR3 DNA is TGTGCCAGCAGCCAAAAGGGACAACAGGCGGCAGATACGCAGTATTTT. Its protein is CASSQKGQQAADTQYF. Combining the CDR3 with reference TRBV5-4 and TRBJ2-3 gives the whole variable domain ETGVTQSPTHLIKTRGQQVTLRCSSQSGHNTVSWYQQALGQGPQFIFQYYREEENGRGNFPPRFSGLQFPNYSSELNVNALELDDSALYLCASSQKGQQAADTQYFGPGTRLTVL.

The chain uses TRBV6-1 and TRBJ1-1; D is unresolved. Germline V gene lookup returns CDR1 MNHNS and CDR2 SASEGT. This CDR3 has 13 residues. V shed 7 bases and J shed 4 bases, with 13 bases lying between them. As DNA, the CDR3 is TGTGCCAGCACTCGGGAAAGGAGCACTGAAGCTTTCTTT. Its translation is CASTRERSTEAFF.

This chain connects TRBV15 to TRBJ2-1; 7 nucleotides agree with TRBD2. The germline V gene has CDR1 LNHNV and CDR2 YYDKDF (reference sequence). Trimming removed 5 bases from V and 9 bases from J; junction bases left unmatched: 16. This CDR3 has 16 amino acids. The CDR3 coding sequence is TGTGCCACCAGCTGGGGAGGGGTTCGGGGAGATAGTGAGCAGTTCTTC. It is translated as CATSWGGVRGDSEQFF.

The chain joins TRBV7-9 to TRBJ2-5; D not resolved. The better agreement between TRBJ2-7 and the DNA end casts doubt on the J call. The CDR3 spans 15 residues. Looked up from germline, CDR1 is SEHNR and CDR2 is FQNEAQ (reference sequence). CDR3 bases: TGTGCCAGCAGCCCCCCAGAGCGCATTACCTACGAGCAGTACTTC. Translated: CASSPPERITYEQYF.

This clone was found once. The chain joins TRBV7-2 to TRBJ2-2; D ambiguous. From germline, CDR1 is SGHTA and CDR2 FQGNSA. The V and J ends lost 1 base and 6 bases respectively, with 9 bases between them. The CDR3 covers 14 residues. The CDR3 nucleotides are TGTGCCAGCAGCTTAGGGGTTGGGCCCGGGGAGCTGTTTTTT. Residues: CASSLGVGPGELFF.

The chain combines TRBV6-5 with TRBJ2-5; a possible D gene is TRBD2 (7 bases). CDR3 length: 13 amino acids. Trimming cost V 2 bases and J 9 bases, with 13 bases left between them. Germline V gene data show CDR1 as MNHEY and CDR2 as SVGAGI. CDR3 coding DNA: TGTGCCAGCAGTTACCCCGGGGGGCGGCCCCAGTACTTC. It translates to CASSYPGGRPQYF.

This chain connects TRBV14 to TRBJ2-3, with D maybe TRBD2 (6 bases). Trimming stripped 0 bases from V and 3 bases from J, with 13 bases between. The CDR3 sequence is 16 residues long. Germline CDR1 and CDR2: SGHDN and FVKESK. The CDR3 here is CASSQERGLATDTQYF. The CDR3 DNA sequence: TGTGCCAGCAGCCAAGAACGGGGACTTGCGACAGATACGCAGTATTTT.